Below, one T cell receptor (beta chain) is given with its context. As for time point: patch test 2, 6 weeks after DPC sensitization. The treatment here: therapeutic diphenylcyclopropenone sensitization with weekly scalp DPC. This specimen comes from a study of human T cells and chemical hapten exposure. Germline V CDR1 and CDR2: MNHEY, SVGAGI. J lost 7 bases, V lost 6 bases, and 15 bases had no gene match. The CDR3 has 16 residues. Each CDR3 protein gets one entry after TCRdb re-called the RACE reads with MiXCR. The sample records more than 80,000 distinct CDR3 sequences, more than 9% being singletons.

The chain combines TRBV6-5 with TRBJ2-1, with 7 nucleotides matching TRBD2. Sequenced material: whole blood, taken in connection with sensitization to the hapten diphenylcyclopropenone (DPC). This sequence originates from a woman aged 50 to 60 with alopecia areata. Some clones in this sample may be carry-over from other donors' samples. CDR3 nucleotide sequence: TGTGCCAGCAGCCCTAGGGATGGGGGAGGGAGAAATGAGCAGTTCTTC. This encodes CASSPRDGGGRNEQFF.